This passage covers 12 T cell receptor beta chains from one sample sequenced in a study of graft-versus-host responses after intestinal transplantation. Data came from immunoSEQ multiplex PCR; TCRdb stores just in-frame clones and leaves some out. This table holds tens of thousands of clones, around 94% found once. This specimen consisted of PBMCs, obtained 16 days after intestinal transplant. These TCRs come from a human patient who received an intestinal transplant, so some T cells may come from the graft donor.

The chain's CDR3 is CATSLYEQFF. The DNA of the CDR3 is TGTGCCACCTCCCTTTATGAGCAGTTCTTC. The chain couples TRBV6-1 to TRBJ2-1; no clear D. The germline CDR1 and CDR2 sequences are MNHNS and SASEGT. This CDR3 spans 10 amino acids. Trimming stripped 10 bases from V and 8 bases from J, with 9 bases between.

The chain combines TRBV19 with TRBJ2-1, with unresolved D. The germline V gene encodes CDR1 LNHDA and CDR2 SQIVND (reference sequence). The CDR3 has 15 residues. The V end was cut by 6 bases, the J end by 7 bases, with 19 bases between. This CDR3 reads CASSVRSTSLNEQFF. In DNA, the CDR3 is TGTGCCAGTAGCGTCAGGTCCACATCTTTAAATGAGCAGTTCTTC.

The chain combines TRBV5-1 with TRBJ2-5, with D maybe TRBD2 (5 bases). Per germline, CDR1 SGHRS and CDR2 YFSETQ. V gave up 4 bases and J gave up 6 bases, with 13 bases separating them. The CDR3 covers 13 residues. CDR3 sequence reads: CASSRTSWQTQYF. For the CDR3, the DNA is TGCGCCAGCAGCAGAACTAGTTGGCAGACCCAGTACTTC.

The rearrangement links TRBV11-2 to TRBJ2-3; 7 positions agree with TRBD2. The trim removed 4 bases at V and 0 bases at J, leaving 10 bases unmatched. In germline, CDR1 is SGHAT, CDR2 FQNNGV. This CDR3 has 17 residues. The CDR3 bases are TGTGCCAGCAGCTCCCGATTAGCGGGCCCTAGCACAGATACGCAGTATTTT. Amino acids: CASSSRLAGPSTDTQYF. The entire variable domain, with the rest obtained from reference TRBV11-2 and TRBJ2-3, is as follows: EAGVAQSPRYKIIEKRQSVAFWCNPISGHATLYWYQQILGQGPKLLIQFQNNGVVDDSQLPKDRFSAERLKGVDSTLKIQPAKLEDSAVYLCASSSRLAGPSTDTQYFGPGTRLTVL.

The rearrangement joins TRBV13 to TRBJ2-7; TRBD1 aligns across 7 bases. CDR3 length: 15 residues. The V gene's germline CDR1 is PRHDT and CDR2 FYEKMQ (reference sequence). The V segment lost 1 base and the J segment 3 bases; nucleotides outside the gene matches: 6. The CDR3 bases are TGTGCCAGCAGCTTAGCACAGGGGCTCAACTACGAGCAGTACTTC. It encodes CASSLAQGLNYEQYF.

J is TRBJ2-7 and V is TRBV20-1; D unclear. CDR1 and CDR2 (germline): DFQATT, SNEGSKA (reference sequence). The CDR3 has 11 amino acids. With 1 base removed from V and 4 bases from J, the gap between germline ends came to 5 bases. CDR3: CSARVLYEQYF. Written as DNA, the CDR3 is TGCAGTGCTAGAGTCTTGTACGAGCAGTACTTC.

The chain has TRBV28 and TRBJ2-5; D perhaps matches TRBD2 (5 bases). Near its end, the DNA agrees better with TRBJ2-7, so the J call may be wrong. The CDR3 sequence is 15 residues long. Germline CDR1 reads MDHEN; CDR2 reads SYDVKM. The CDR3 region has the DNA TGTGCCAGCAGCGGTCGGAGGTCCCGCTCCTACGAGCAGTACTTC. Protein sequence: CASSGRRSRSYEQYF.

The CDR3 DNA sequence: TGTGCCAGCAGAGGACTAGCGAGCACCGGGGAGCTGTTTTTT. Encoded protein: CASRGLASTGELFF. The chain combines TRBV6-6 with TRBJ2-2; the match to TRBD2 covers 9 bases. This CDR3 comprises 14 residues. J gave up 4 bases and V 6 bases, and 3 bases lay outside the gene matches. Germline assignment: CDR1 MNHNY and CDR2 SVGAGI (reference sequence).

This chain joins TRBV12-1 and TRBJ2-5; the table's D call, TRBD2, has no DNA check behind it. TRBV12-1 is designated a pseudogene. The CDR3 is 12 amino acids. The CDR3 here is CARASGSGEQYF. The CDR3, as DNA: TGTGCCAGGGCTAGCGGTTCGGGAGAGCAGTACTTC.

This clone was observed a single time. V is TRBV2 and J is TRBJ1-5; the D is unclear. CDR1 is SNHLY, CDR2 FYNNEI, per germline. This CDR3 has 14 amino acids. V shed 3 bases and J shed 3 bases, with 9 bases lying between them. The CDR3 reads CASSDLDFNQPQHF. CDR3 DNA sequence: TGTGCCAGCAGTGATCTAGATTTCAATCAGCCCCAGCATTTT.

This rearrangement joins TRBV30 to TRBJ2-1; no reliable D call. Germline assignment: CDR1 GTSNPN and CDR2 SVGIG (reference sequence). V was cut by 1 base and J by 7 bases, with 14 bases left in between. The CDR3 is made up of 14 amino acids. The chain's CDR3 is CAWSASTGVNEQFF. The CDR3, as DNA: TGTGCCTGGAGTGCGAGTACTGGGGTAAATGAGCAGTTCTTC.

The V call is TRBV6-6, the J call TRBJ1-5; D remains unclear. From germline, CDR1 is MNHNY and CDR2 SVGAGI (reference sequence). CDR3 length equals 15 residues. V was shortened by 6 bases and J by 1 base, with 13 bases between the two germline ends. CDR3 in DNA: TGTGCCAGCAGCAGTTATTCCGGGAGCAATCAGCCCCAGCATTTT. It is translated as CASSSYSGSNQPQHF.